Listed here are 17 T cell receptor beta chains from one sample, sequenced in a study of shared clonotypes between healthy human individuals. Repertoires were generated with immunoSEQ multiplex PCR, while TCRdb's copy carries only in-frame clones and drops some. There are 2 million to 2.5 million clones in the sample; under 95% occur only once, and 0.37% lies in the top ten. The sample consisted of naive CD4+ T cells from PBMCs. Subset: CD45RA+ positively selected. Every receptor here comes from a man aged 18-30 years in good health. Some clones in this sample may be carry-over from other donors' samples.

This clone occurred a few times. The J gene is TRBJ2-1, the V gene TRBV2; D perhaps matches TRBD1 (5 bases). CDR3 length: 15 residues. Trimming shortened V by 6 bases and J by 0 bases, and 12 bases separated the two germline ends. Looked up from germline, CDR1 is SNHLY and CDR2 is FYNNEI. CDR3 sequence (DNA): TGTGCCAGCAGCGACTGGGGCTTCTCCTACAATGAGCAGTTCTTC. Protein: CASSDWGFSYNEQFF. Based on the CDR3 plus reference TRBV2 and TRBJ2-1, the full variable domain is EPEVTQTPSHQVTQMGQEVILRCVPISNHLYFYWYRQILGQKVEFLVSFYNNEISEKSEIFDDQFSVERPDGSNFTLKIRSTKLEDSAMYFCASSDWGFSYNEQFFGPGTRLTVL.

This chain links TRBV5-1 with TRBJ2-7, with TRBD2 matching over 8 bases. Germline trimming cut 3 bases from V and 5 bases from J; bases unmatched to any gene: 16. The germline V gene has CDR1 SGHRS and CDR2 YFSETQ. This CDR3 is built from 17 residues. The CDR3 here is CASSSPPRTPGGNEQYF. The DNA of the CDR3 is TGCGCCAGCAGCTCCCCCCCTCGGACCCCGGGGGGGAACGAGCAGTACTTC.

The rearrangement links TRBV7-9 to TRBJ1-2, with a weak D call TRBD1 (6 bases). The CDR3 length is 18 residues. Germline V gives CDR1 SEHNR, CDR2 FQNEAQ (reference sequence). Between the trimmed V and J ends, which lost 1 base and 5 bases, there was a span of 23 bases. CDR3 bases: TGTGCCAGCAGCTTAGTGGCCAGGGGTAGAGCCCAGGGGTATGGCTACACCTTC. Protein product: CASSLVARGRAQGYGYTF.

The chain uses TRBV19 and TRBJ1-5; D gene ambiguous. V was trimmed by 1 base and J by 7 bases, leaving 14 bases between them. The CDR3 loop spans 15 amino acids. The germline CDR1 and CDR2 sequences are LNHDA and SQIVND (reference sequence). CDR3 region: CASSIVGLTIQPQHF. The CDR3 nucleotides read TGTGCCAGTAGTATAGTAGGGCTCACGATCCAGCCCCAGCATTTT.

This chain connects TRBV5-1 to TRBJ2-3; 8 positions match TRBD2. CDR3 length: 15 residues. CDR1 is SGHRS and CDR2 is YFSETQ in the germline V gene. The V and J ends lost 1 base and 4 bases, in that order; junction bases with no gene match: 5. CDR3 protein: CASSLSSGGSDTQYF. CDR3 nucleotides: TGCGCCAGCAGCTTGAGCTCGGGAGGGTCAGATACGCAGTATTTT.

The chain joins TRBV6-6 to TRBJ2-1; no definite D call. Between the trimmed V and J ends, which lost 5 bases and 10 bases, there was a span of 9 bases. The CDR3 length is 11 residues. Germline V gene data show CDR1 as MNHNY and CDR2 as SVGAGI (reference sequence). Here the CDR3 reads CASSHDQEQFF. As DNA, the CDR3 is TGTGCCAGCAGTCACGACCAAGAGCAGTTCTTC.

The chain is built from TRBV11-2 and TRBJ2-3, with a possible D match to TRBD2 (5 bases). Germline lookup yields CDR1 SGHAT and CDR2 FQNNGV. CDR3 size: 17 residues. Between the trimmed V and J ends, which lost 7 bases and 1 base, there was a span of 21 bases. The CDR3 nucleotides read TGTGCCAGCAACCCCCTTCTTACTAGGTCGGGCACAGATACGCAGTATTTT. Translating it yields CASNPLLTRSGTDTQYF.

The V call is TRBV28, the J call TRBJ2-1; 8 nucleotides align to TRBD1. V shed 6 bases and J 10 bases; nucleotides not matched to a gene: 8. The CDR3 has 13 amino acids. Per germline, CDR1 MDHEN and CDR2 SYDVKM. In nucleotides, the CDR3 is TGTGCCAGCAGCGGAGCAGGGGGCGCGGAGCAGTTCTTC. Protein: CASSGAGGAEQFF. The entire variable domain, with the rest obtained from reference TRBV28 and TRBJ2-1, is as follows: DVKVTQSSRYLVKRTGEKVFLECVQDMDHENMFWYRQDPGLGLRLIYFSYDVKMKEKGDIPEGYSVSREKKERFSLILESASTNQTSMYLCASSGAGGAEQFFGPGTRLTVL.

For this clone: Other DNA sequences in this sample translate to the same CDR3. This chain joins TRBV5-1 and TRBJ1-1; a weak D match, TRBD1 (5 bases). Trimming stripped 0 bases from V and 2 bases from J, with 8 bases between. This CDR3 contains 14 residues. The germline V gene has CDR1 SGHRS and CDR2 YFSETQ. The CDR3 loop is CASSLVGGNTEAFF. CDR3 DNA sequence: TGCGCCAGCAGCTTGGTGGGGGGTAACACTGAAGCTTTCTTT.

V and J are TRBV11-2 and TRBJ2-3; 9 nucleotides align to TRBD2. Looked up from germline, CDR1 is SGHAT and CDR2 is FQNNGV. J was trimmed by 2 bases and V by 5 bases; bases with no gene match: 8. The CDR3 sequence is 16 residues long. The DNA for the CDR3 is TGTGCCAGCAGCCTGATGACTAGCGGACCCACAGATACGCAGTATTTT. Its protein product is CASSLMTSGPTDTQYF.

The chain uses TRBV7-2 and TRBJ2-1, with 8 bases lining up with TRBD2. From germline, CDR1 is SGHTA and CDR2 FQGNSA. CDR3 length: 14 residues. V lost 5 bases and J lost 10; bases outside the gene matches: 10. The CDR3 is CASSQPLAGGEQFF. In DNA form, the CDR3 reads TGTGCCAGCAGCCAACCCCTTGCGGGAGGCGAGCAGTTCTTC.

The V call is TRBV7-8, the J call TRBJ2-1; TRBD2 agrees at 15 bases. The CDR3 runs 19 residues. Losses at the gene ends were 7 bases for V and 0 bases for J; bases not matched to a gene: 10. Germline lookup yields CDR1 SGHVS and CDR2 FQNEAQ. DNA of the CDR3: TGTGCCAGCATCCAACAGGGGACTAGCGGGAGGAACTCCTACAATGAGCAGTTCTTC. Translation: CASIQQGTSGRNSYNEQFF.

V is TRBV2 and J is TRBJ2-3; D is unclear. Germline CDR1 and CDR2: SNHLY and FYNNEI. The CDR3 covers 12 residues. The V end lost 5 bases, the J end lost 2 bases, and 5 bases lay between the germline ends. The CDR3 DNA follows: TGTGCCAGCAGTCGACTCACAGATACGCAGTATTTT. It yields the protein CASSRLTDTQYF.

A remark on this clone: Other DNA sequences from this sample encode an identical CDR3 as well. The chain is built from TRBV11-3 and TRBJ2-5; D may correspond to TRBD1 or TRBD2 (6 bases each). CDR1 SGHNT and CDR2 YENEEA come from the germline V gene. The CDR3 consists of 13 residues. Trimming cost V 3 bases and J 5 bases, with 10 bases left between them. For the CDR3, the DNA is TGTGCCAGCAGCTTCCAAGGGGGGGAGACCCAGTACTTC. This encodes CASSFQGGETQYF.

The chain combines TRBV27 with TRBJ1-4, with 7 nucleotides matching TRBD1. This CDR3 spans 16 amino acids. V was pared by 5 bases and J by 0 bases, with 6 bases of the junction left unmatched. Per germline, CDR1 MNHEY and CDR2 SMNVEV (reference sequence). The CDR3 sequence: CASSTGQTATNEKLFF. The CDR3 DNA reads TGTGCCAGCAGTACGGGACAGACTGCAACTAATGAAAAACTGTTTTTT. The complete variable domain, with remaining parts taken from reference TRBV27 and TRBJ1-4, reads EAQVTQNPRYLITVTGKKLTVTCSQNMNHEYMSWYRQDPGLGLRQIYYSMNVEVTDKGDVPEGYKVSRKEKRNFPLILESPSPNQTSLYFCASSTGQTATNEKLFFGSGTQLSVL.

The chain links TRBV2 to TRBJ2-5, with 10 bases fitting TRBD1. The CDR3 is made up of 13 amino acids. J gave up 6 bases and V 6 bases, and 4 bases lay outside the gene matches. Germline-derived CDR1 and CDR2 are SNHLY and FYNNEI. CDR3 in amino acids: CASSGTGEQTQYF. CDR3 nucleotide sequence: TGTGCCAGCAGCGGGACAGGGGAACAGACCCAGTACTTC. Looking up the rest from reference TRBV2 and TRBJ2-5 gives the full variable domain: EPEVTQTPSHQVTQMGQEVILRCVPISNHLYFYWYRQILGQKVEFLVSFYNNEISEKSEIFDDQFSVERPDGSNFTLKIRSTKLEDSAMYFCASSGTGEQTQYFGPGTRLLVL.

The gene calls are TRBV13 and TRBJ1-5; 11 bases align to TRBD1. This CDR3 comprises 16 residues. The junction had 7 bases not matched to a gene; V was cut back by 5 bases and J by 4 bases. Germline V CDR1 and CDR2: PRHDT, FYEKMQ (reference sequence). The chain's CDR3 is CASSRTGGARNQPQHF. The CDR3 DNA follows: TGTGCCAGCAGCCGGACAGGGGGCGCGAGAAATCAGCCCCAGCATTTT. Together with reference TRBV13 and TRBJ1-5, the CDR3 gives the full variable domain: AAGVIQSPRHLIKEKRETATLKCYPIPRHDTVYWYQQGPGQDPQFLISFYEKMQSDKGSIPDRFSAQQFSDYHSELNMSSLELGDSALYFCASSRTGGARNQPQHFGDGTRLSIL.